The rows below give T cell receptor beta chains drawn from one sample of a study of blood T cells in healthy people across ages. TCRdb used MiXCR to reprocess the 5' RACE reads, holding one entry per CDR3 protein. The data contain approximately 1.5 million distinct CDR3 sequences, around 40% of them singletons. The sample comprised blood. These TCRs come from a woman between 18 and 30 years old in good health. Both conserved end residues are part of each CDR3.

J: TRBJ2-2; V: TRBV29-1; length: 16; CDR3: CSVEGPGQSNTGELFF
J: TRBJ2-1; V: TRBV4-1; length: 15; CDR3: CASSPLAGVINEQFF
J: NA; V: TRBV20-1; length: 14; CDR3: CSARDRGQYYEQYF
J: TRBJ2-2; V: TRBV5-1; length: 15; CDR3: CASTGTSGVAGELFF
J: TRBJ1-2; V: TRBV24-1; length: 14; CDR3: CATSDPTGGYGYTF
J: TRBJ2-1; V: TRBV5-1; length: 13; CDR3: CASSLVGYNERFF
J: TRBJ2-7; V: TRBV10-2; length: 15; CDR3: CASILGTSSSYEQYF
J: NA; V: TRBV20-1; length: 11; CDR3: CSAAPEETQYF
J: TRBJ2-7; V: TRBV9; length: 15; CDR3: CASSTSGDSSYEQYF
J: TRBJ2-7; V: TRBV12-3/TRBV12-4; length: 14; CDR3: CASSLRTRGYEQYF